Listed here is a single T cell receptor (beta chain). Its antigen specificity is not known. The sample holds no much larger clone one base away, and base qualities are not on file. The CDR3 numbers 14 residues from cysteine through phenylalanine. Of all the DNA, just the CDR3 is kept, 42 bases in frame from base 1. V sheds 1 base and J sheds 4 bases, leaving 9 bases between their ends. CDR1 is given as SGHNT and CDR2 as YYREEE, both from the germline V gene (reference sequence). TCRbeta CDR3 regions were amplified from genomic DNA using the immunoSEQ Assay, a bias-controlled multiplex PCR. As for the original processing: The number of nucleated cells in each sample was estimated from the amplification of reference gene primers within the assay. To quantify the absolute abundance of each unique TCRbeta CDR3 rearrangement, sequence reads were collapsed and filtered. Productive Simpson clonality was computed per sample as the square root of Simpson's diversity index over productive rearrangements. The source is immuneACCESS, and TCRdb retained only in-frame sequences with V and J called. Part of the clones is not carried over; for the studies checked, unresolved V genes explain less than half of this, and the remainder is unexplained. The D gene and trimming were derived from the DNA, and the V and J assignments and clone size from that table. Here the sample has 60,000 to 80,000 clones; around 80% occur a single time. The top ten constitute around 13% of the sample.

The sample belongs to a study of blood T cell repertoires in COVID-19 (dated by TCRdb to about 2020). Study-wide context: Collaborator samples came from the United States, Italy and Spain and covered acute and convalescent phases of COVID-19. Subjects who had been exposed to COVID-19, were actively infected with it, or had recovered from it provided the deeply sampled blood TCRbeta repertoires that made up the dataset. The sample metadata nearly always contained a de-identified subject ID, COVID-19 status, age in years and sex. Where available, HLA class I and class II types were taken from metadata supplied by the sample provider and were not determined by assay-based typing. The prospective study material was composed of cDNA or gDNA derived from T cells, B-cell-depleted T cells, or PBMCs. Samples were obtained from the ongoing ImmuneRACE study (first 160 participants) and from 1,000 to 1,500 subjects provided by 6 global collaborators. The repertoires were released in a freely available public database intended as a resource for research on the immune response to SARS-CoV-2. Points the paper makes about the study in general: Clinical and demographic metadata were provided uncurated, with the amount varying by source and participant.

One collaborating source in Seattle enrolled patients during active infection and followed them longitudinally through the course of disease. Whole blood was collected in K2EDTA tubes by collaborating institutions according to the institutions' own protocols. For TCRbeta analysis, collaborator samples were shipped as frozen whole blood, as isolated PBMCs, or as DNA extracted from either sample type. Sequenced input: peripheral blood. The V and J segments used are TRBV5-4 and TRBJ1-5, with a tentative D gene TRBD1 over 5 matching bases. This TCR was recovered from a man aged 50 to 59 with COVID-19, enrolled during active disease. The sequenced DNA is TGTGCCAGCAGCTTGCAGGGCAATAATCAGCCCCAGCATTTT. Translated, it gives CASSLQGNNQPQHF.